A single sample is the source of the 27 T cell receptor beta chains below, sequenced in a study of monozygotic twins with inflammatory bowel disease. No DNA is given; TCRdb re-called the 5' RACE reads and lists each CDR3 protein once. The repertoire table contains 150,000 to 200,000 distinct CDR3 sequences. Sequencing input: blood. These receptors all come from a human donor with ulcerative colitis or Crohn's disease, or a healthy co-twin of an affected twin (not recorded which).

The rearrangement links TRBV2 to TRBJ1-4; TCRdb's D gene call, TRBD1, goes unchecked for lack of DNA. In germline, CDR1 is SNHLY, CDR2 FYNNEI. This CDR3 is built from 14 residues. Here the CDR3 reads CASSDTRGGEKLFF.

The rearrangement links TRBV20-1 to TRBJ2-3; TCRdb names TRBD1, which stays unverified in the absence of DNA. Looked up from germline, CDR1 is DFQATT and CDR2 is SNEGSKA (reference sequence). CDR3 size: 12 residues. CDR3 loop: CSASQGVDTQYF.

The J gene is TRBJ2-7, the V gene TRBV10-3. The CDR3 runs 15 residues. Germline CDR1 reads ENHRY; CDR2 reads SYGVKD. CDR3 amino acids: CAISGDGLLTYEQYF.

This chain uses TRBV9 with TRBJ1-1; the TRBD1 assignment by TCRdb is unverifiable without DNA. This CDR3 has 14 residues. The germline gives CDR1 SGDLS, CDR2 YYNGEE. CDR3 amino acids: CASSSDRRNTEAFF.

The CDR3 reads CASSPTDGNSPLHF. The rearrangement uses TRBV18 and TRBJ1-6. The germline gives CDR1 KGHSH, CDR2 LQKENI. This CDR3 has 14 amino acids.

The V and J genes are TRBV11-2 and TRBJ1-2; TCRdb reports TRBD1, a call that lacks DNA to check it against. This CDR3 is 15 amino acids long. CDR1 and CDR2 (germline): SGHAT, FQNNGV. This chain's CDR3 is CASSLRTGDGYGYTF.

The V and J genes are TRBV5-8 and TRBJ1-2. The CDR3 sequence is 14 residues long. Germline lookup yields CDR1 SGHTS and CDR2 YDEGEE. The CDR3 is CASSIRTVNYGYTF.

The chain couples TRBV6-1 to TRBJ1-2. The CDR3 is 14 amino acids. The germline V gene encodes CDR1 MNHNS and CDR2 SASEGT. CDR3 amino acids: CASSRGRTNYGYTF.

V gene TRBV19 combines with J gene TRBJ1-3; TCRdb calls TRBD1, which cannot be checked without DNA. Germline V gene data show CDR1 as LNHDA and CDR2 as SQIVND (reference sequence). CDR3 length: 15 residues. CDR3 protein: CASSIPDLSGNTIYF.

CDR3 sequence reads: CAISESWVAGGHEQFF. The chain combines TRBV10-3 with TRBJ2-1; TCRdb proposes TRBD2, but this gene call is untestable without DNA. CDR1 ENHRY and CDR2 SYGVKD come from the germline V gene. CDR3 length: 16 amino acids.

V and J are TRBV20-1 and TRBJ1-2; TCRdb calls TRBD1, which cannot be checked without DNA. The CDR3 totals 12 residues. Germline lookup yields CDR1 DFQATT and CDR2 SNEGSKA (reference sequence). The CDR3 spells CSARLRGVGYTF.

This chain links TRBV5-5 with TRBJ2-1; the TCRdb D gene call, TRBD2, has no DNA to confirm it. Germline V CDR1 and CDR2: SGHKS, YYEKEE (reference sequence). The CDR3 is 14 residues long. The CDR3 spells CASSLSGLAGEQFF.

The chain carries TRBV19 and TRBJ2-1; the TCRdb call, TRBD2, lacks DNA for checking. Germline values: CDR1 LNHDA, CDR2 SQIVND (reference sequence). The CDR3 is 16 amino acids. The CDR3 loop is CASSLAGGPSSNEQFF.

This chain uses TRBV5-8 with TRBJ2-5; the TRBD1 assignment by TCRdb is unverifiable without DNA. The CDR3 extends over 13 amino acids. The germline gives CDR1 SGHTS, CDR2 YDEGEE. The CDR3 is CASSLFGEGTQYF.

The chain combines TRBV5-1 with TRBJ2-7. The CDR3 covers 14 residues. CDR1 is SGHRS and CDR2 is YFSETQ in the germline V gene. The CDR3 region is CASSLGSRANEQYF.

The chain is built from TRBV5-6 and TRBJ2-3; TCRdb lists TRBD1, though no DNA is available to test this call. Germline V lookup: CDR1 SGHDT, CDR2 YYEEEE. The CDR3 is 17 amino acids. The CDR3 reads CASSLGGGRRGTDTQYF.

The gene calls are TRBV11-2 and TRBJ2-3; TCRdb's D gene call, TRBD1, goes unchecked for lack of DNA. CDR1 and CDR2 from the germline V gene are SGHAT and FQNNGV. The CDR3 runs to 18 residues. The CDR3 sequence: CASSSFPIGTEHRDTQYF.

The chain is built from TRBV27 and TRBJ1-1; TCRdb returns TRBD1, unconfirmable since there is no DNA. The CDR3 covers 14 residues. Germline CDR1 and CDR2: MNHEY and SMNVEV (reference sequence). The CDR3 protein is CASSLHRGGTEAFF.

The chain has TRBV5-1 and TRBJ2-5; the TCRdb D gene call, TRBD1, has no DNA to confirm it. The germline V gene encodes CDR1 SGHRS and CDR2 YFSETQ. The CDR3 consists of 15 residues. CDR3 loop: CASSPQPGGGETQYF.

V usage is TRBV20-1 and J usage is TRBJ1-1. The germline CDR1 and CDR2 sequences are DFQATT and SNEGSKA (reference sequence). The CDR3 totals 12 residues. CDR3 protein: CSARPLNTEAFF.

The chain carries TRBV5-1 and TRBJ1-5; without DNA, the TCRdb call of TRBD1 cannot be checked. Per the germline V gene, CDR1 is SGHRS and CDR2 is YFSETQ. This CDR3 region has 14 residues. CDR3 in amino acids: CASSLGGPNQPQHF.

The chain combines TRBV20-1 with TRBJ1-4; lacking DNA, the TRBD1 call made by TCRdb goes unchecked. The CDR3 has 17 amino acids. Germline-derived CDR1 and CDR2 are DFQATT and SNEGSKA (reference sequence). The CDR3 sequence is CSARDGTGVTTNEKLFF.

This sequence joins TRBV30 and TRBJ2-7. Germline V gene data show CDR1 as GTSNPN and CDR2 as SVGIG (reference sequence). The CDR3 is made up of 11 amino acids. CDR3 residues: CACGRTYEQYF. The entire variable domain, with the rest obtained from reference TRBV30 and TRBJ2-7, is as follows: SQTIHQWPATLVQPVGSPLSLECTVEGTSNPNLYWYRQAAGRGLQLLFYSVGIGQISSEVPQNLSASRPQDRQFILSSKKLLLSDSGFYLCACGRTYEQYFGPGTRLTVT.

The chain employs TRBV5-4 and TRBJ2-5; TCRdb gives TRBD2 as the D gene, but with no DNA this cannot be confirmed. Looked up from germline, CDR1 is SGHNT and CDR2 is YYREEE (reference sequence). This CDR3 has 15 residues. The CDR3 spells CAGMTSGGPSETQYF.

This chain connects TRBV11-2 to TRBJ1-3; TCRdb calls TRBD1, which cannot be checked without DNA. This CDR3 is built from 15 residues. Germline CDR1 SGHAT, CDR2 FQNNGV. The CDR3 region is CASSTYRRRVNTIYF. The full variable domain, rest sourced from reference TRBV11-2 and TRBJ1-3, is EAGVAQSPRYKIIEKRQSVAFWCNPISGHATLYWYQQILGQGPKLLIQFQNNGVVDDSQLPKDRFSAERLKGVDSTLKIQPAKLEDSAVYLCASSTYRRRVNTIYFGEGSWLTVV.

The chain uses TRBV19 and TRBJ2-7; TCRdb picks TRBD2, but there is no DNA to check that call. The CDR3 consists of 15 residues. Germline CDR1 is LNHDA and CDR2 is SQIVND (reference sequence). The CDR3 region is CASSRLAGGAYEQYF.

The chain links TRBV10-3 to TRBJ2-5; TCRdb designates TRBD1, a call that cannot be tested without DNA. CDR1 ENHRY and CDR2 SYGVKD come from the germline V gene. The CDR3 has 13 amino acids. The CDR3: CAISDRERETQYF.